Following are 12 T cell receptor beta chains from one sample sequenced in a study of blood T cell repertoires in COVID-19. Assay used: immunoSEQ multiplex PCR; TCRdb lists only in-frame clones, some missing. This table holds tens of thousands of clones, 86% found once. The sequenced material came from peripheral blood. The source is an elderly man with COVID-19, enrolled during active disease.

The J gene is TRBJ1-3, the V gene TRBV5-1; tentative D call: TRBD1 (6 bases). The CDR3 contains 15 residues. In germline, CDR1 is SGHRS, CDR2 YFSETQ. Trimming cost V 3 bases and J 3 bases, with 13 bases left between them. CDR3 sequence: CASSSVTGGGNTIYF. For the CDR3, the DNA is TGCGCCAGCAGCTCGGTGACAGGTGGTGGAAACACCATATATTTT.

This rearrangement joins TRBV3-1 (or the pseudogene TRBV3-2) to TRBJ1-5, with 9 bases identical to TRBD1. Germline V gene lookup returns CDR1 LGHDT and CDR2 YNNKEL (reference sequence). With 1 base clipped from V and 7 bases from J, the junction kept 5 bases outside the gene matches. The CDR3 is 15 amino acids. For the CDR3, the DNA is TGTGCCAGCAGCCAAGGACAGGGGGGAGGACAGCCCCAGCATTTT. This gives the protein CASSQGQGGGQPQHF.

Written as DNA, the CDR3 is TGTGCCAGCAGTGAAACAGGGGCTCAGCCCCAGCATTTT. Residues: CASSETGAQPQHF. The V call is TRBV2, the J call TRBJ1-5, with 7 bases that match TRBD1. Trimming cost V 2 bases and J 6 bases; bases outside gene matches: 1. This CDR3 is built from 13 residues. The germline CDR1 and CDR2 sequences are SNHLY and FYNNEI.

This clone was counted once. V is TRBV5-1 and J is TRBJ2-1, with 10 bases matching TRBD1. V trimming: 4 bases; J trimming: 6 bases; junction bases outside the gene matches: 7. Germline V gene sequence: CDR1 SGHRS, CDR2 YFSETQ. CDR3 length equals 15 residues. CDR3 protein: CASSERQGAGNEQFF. The CDR3 nucleotides read TGCGCCAGCAGCGAAAGACAGGGGGCGGGCAATGAGCAGTTCTTC.

V is TRBV5-6 and J is TRBJ2-7; 9 bases fit TRBD1. Germline assignment: CDR1 SGHDT and CDR2 YYEEEE. Germline trimming cut 4 bases from V and 0 bases from J; bases unmatched to any gene: 5. CDR3 length: 15 residues. The CDR3 DNA reads TGTGCCAGCAGCCGAACGGGACAGGGCTCCTACGAGCAGTACTTC. This sequence encodes CASSRTGQGSYEQYF.

J is TRBJ1-5 and V is TRBV6-5; D might be TRBD1 (6 bases). Trimming took 8 bases from V and 6 from J, leaving 14 bases between them. The germline V gene encodes CDR1 MNHEY and CDR2 SVGAGI. This CDR3 comprises 13 residues. The CDR3 nucleotides read TGTGCCAGCGCCACAGGGAGGGGTCAGCCCCAGCATTTT. It translates to CASATGRGQPQHF.

The V call is TRBV6-5, the J call TRBJ1-6; D is unresolved. CDR1 MNHEY and CDR2 SVGAGI come from the germline V gene. With 10 bases removed from V and 8 bases from J, the gap between germline ends came to 9 bases. CDR3 size: 11 residues. CDR3 in amino acids: CATQEDSPLHF. The DNA for the CDR3 is TGTGCCACCCAGGAGGATTCACCCCTCCACTTT.

This clone was seen only a few times. The J gene is TRBJ1-5, the V gene TRBV6-1; D gene ambiguous. CDR3 length: 13 amino acids. The germline V gene has CDR1 MNHNS and CDR2 SASEGT. Trimming left V 1 base short and J 11 bases short, with 12 bases between. The CDR3 spells CASSEVLEWAQHF. CDR3 in DNA: TGTGCCAGCAGTGAAGTTTTGGAGTGGGCCCAGCATTTT.

The chain has TRBV12-5 and TRBJ1-1, with D unclear. Trimming stripped 4 bases from V and 2 bases from J, with 5 bases between. This CDR3 spans 12 amino acids. Germline lookup yields CDR1 LGHNT and CDR2 FRNRAP. The CDR3, as DNA: TGTGCTAGTGGTTCCCAAAACACTGAAGCTTTCTTT. This translates into CASGSQNTEAFF.

This rearrangement joins TRBV9 to TRBJ2-1; TRBD2 matches at 11 bases. Trimming took 1 base from V and 7 from J; bases not matched to a gene: 10. Germline V gene sequence: CDR1 SGDLS, CDR2 YYNGEE. The CDR3 covers 17 residues. The CDR3: CASSVTDVAGGQNEQFF. The CDR3 nucleotides are TGTGCCAGCAGCGTAACCGATGTAGCGGGGGGGCAGAATGAGCAGTTCTTC.

The chain carries TRBV25-1 and TRBJ2-5, with 9 bases aligning to TRBD1. CDR3 length: 18 amino acids. The J segment lost 5 bases and the V segment lost 4 bases, leaving 17 bases of the junction unmatched. Germline assignment: CDR1 MGHDK and CDR2 SYGVNS. The CDR3: CASSAPWGHRGQRETQYF. The DNA for the CDR3 is TGTGCCAGCAGTGCCCCCTGGGGGCACAGGGGGCAAAGGGAGACCCAGTACTTC.

The V call is TRBV3-1 (or the pseudogene TRBV3-2), the J call TRBJ2-5, with unresolved D. Germline lookup yields CDR1 LGHDT and CDR2 YNNKEL (reference sequence). V dropped 4 bases and J dropped 5 bases, with 11 bases sitting between them. This CDR3 comprises 13 residues. The CDR3 region is CASSLMIRETQYF. The CDR3 coding sequence is TGTGCCAGCAGCCTTATGATACGGGAGACCCAGTACTTC.